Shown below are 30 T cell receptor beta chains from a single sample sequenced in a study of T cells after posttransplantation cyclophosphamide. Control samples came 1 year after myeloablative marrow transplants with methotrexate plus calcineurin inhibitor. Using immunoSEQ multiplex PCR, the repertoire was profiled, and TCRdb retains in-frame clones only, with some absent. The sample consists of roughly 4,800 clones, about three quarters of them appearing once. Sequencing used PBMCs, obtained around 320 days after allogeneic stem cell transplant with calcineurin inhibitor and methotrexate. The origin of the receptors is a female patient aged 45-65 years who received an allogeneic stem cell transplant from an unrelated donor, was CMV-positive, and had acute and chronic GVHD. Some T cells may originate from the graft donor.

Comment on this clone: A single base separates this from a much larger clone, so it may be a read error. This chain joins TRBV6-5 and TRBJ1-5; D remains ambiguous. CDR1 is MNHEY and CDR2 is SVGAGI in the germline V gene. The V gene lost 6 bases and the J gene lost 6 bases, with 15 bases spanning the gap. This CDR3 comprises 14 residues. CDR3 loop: CASRTAGGSQPQHF. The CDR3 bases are TGTGCCAGCAGGACGGCAGGAGGGAGTCAGCCCCAGCATTTT.

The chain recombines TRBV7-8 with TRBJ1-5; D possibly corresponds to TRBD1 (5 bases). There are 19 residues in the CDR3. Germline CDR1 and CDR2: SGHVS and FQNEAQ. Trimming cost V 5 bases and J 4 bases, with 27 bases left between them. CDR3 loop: CASSLAAGDWGRRNQPQHF. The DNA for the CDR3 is TGTGCCAGCAGCCTCGCCGCCGGGGACTGGGGCCGGAGGAATCAGCCCCAGCATTTT.

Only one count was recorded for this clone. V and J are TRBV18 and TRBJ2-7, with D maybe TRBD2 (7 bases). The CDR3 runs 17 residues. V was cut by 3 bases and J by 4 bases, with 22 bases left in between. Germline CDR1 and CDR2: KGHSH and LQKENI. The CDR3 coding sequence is TGTGCCAGCTCACCTCAGGGAGGGTTGGCAGGGGAGTACGAGCAGTACTTC. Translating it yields CASSPQGGLAGEYEQYF. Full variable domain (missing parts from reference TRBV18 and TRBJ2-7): NAGVMQNPRHLVRRRGQEARLRCSPMKGHSHVYWYRQLPEEGLKFMVYLQKENIIDESGMPKERFSAEFPKEGPSILRIQQVVRGDSAAYFCASSPQGGLAGEYEQYFGPGTRLTVT.

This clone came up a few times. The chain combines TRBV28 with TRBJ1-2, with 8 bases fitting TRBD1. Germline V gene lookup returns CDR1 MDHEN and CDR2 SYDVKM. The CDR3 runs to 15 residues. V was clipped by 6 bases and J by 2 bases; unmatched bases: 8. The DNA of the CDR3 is TGTGCCAGCAGGTCGCAGGGGGCGATAAACTATGGCTACACCTTC. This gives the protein CASRSQGAINYGYTF.

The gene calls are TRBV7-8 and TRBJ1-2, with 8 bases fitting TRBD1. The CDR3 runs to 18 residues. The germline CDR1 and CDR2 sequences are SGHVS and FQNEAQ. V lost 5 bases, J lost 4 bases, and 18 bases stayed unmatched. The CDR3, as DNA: TGTGCCAGCAGCGCAGACAAGGACAGGGTGCTACGGTTCTATGGCTACACCTTC. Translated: CASSADKDRVLRFYGYTF.

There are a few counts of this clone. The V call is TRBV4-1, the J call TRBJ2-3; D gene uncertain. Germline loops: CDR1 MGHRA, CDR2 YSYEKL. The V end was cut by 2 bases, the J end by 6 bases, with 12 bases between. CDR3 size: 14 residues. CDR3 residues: CASSQLTPPDTQYF. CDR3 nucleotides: TGCGCCAGCAGCCAATTGACTCCGCCGGATACGCAGTATTTT.

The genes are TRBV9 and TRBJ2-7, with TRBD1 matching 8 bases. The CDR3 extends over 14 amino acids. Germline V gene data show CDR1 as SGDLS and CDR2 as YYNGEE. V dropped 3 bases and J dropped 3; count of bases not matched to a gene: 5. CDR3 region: CASSATGGVYEQYF. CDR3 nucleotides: TGTGCCAGCAGCGCCACAGGGGGAGTCTACGAGCAGTACTTC.

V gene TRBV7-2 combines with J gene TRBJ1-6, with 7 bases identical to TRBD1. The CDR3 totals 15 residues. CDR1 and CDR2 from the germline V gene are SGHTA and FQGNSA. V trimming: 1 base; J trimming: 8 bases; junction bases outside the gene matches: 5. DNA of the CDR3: TGTGCCAGCAGCTTAGTGGGGCAGGGGGATTCACCCCTCCACTTT. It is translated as CASSLVGQGDSPLHF.

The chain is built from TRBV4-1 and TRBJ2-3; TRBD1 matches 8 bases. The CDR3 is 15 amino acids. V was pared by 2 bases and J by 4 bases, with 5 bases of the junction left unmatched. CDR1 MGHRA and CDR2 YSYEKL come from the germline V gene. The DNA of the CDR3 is TGCGCCAGCAGCCAAAGTGACAGGGGCGCAGATACGCAGTATTTT. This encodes CASSQSDRGADTQYF.

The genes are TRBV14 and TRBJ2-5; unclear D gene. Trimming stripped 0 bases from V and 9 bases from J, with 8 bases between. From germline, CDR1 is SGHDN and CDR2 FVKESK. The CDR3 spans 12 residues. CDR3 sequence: CASSQDRSPQYF. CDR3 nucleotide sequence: TGTGCCAGCAGCCAAGATCGGTCGCCCCAGTACTTC. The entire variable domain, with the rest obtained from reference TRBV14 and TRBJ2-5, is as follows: EAGVTQFPSHSVIEKGQTVTLRCDPISGHDNLYWYRRVMGKEIKFLLHFVKESKQDESGMPNNRFLAERTGGTYSTLKVQPAELEDSGVYFCASSQDRSPQYFGPGTRLLVL.

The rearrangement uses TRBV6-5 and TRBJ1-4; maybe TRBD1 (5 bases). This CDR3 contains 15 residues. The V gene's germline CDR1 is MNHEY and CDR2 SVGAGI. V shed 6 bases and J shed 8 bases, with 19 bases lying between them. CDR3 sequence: CASSFEGTIQEKLFF. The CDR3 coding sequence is TGTGCCAGCAGCTTCGAGGGGACTATTCAAGAAAAACTGTTTTTT.

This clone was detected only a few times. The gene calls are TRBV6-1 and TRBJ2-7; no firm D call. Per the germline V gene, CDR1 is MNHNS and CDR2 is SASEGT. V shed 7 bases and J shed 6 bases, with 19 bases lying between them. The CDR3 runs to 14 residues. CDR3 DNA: TGTGCCAGCATTCGGCCTACCCTCACGGGCGAGCAGTACTTC. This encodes CASIRPTLTGEQYF.

CDR3 protein: CSGRTGRGNTEAFF. The CDR3 DNA reads as TGCAGCGGGCGGACAGGCCGGGGGAACACTGAAGCTTTCTTT. The chain is built from TRBV29-1 and TRBJ1-1; TRBD1 aligns across 7 bases. The CDR3 totals 14 residues. With V trimmed by 7 bases and J by 1 base, 9 bases remained unmatched. CDR1 is SQVTM and CDR2 is ANQGSEA in the germline V gene.

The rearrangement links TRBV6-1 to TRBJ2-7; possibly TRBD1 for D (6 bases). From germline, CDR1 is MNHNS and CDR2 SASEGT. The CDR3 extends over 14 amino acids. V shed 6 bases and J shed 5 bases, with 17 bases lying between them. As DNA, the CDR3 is TGTGCCAGCAGATGGGGGCCACAGTCAGACGAGCAGTACTTC. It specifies CASRWGPQSDEQYF.

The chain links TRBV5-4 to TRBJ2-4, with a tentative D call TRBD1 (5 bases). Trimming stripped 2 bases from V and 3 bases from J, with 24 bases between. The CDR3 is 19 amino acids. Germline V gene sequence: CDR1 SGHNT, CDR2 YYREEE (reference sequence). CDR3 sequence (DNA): TGTGCCAGCAGCTTAGACCCTCCAGGAAGGGGTTTTGGCAAAAACATTCAGTACTTC. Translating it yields CASSLDPPGRGFGKNIQYF.

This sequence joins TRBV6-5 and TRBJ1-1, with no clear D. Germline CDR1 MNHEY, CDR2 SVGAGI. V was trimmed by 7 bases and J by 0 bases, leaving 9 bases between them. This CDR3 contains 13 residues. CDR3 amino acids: CASNPKLNTEAFF. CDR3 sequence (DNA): TGTGCCAGCAACCCGAAGCTGAACACTGAAGCTTTCTTT.

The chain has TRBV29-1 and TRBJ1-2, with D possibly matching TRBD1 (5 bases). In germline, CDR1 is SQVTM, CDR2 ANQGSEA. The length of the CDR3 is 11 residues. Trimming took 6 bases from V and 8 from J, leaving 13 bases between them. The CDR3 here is CSVSGLGGYTF. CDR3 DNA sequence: TGCAGCGTCTCAGGGTTAGGAGGCTACACCTTC.

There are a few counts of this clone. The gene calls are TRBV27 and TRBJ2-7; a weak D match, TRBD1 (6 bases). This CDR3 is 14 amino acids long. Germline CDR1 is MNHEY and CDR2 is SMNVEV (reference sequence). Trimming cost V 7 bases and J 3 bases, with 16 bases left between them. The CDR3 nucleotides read TGTGCCAGCAAGATCAACAGGGATTACTACGAGCAGTACTTC. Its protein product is CASKINRDYYEQYF.

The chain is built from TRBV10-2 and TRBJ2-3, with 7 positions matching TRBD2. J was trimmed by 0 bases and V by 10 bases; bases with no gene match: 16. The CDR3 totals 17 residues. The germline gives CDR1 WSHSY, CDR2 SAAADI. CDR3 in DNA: TGCGCCATCACGGGAGCTCCTAGCGGTCCTAGCACAGATACGCAGTATTTT. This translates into CAITGAPSGPSTDTQYF.

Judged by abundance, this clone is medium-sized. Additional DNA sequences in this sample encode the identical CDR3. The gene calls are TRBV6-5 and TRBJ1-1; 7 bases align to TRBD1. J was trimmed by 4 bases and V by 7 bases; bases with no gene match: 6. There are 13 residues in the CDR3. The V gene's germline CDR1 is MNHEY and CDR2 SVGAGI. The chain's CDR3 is CASILQGSTEAFF. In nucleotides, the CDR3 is TGTGCCAGCATCCTACAGGGGAGCACTGAAGCTTTCTTT.

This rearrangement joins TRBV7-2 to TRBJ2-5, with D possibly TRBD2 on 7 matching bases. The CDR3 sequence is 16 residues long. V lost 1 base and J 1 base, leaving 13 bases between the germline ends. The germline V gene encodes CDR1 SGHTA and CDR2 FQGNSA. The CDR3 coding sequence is TGTGCCAGCAGCTTAGGTCGGGGGGCCTCCCAAGAGACCCAGTACTTC. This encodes CASSLGRGASQETQYF.

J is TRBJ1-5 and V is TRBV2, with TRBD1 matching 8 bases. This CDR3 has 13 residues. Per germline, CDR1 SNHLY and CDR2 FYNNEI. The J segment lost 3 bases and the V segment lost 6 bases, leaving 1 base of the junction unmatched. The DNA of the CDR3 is TGTGCCAGCAGGGACAGGGTCAATCAGCCCCAGCATTTT. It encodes CASRDRVNQPQHF. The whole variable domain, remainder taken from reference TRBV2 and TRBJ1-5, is EPEVTQTPSHQVTQMGQEVILRCVPISNHLYFYWYRQILGQKVEFLVSFYNNEISEKSEIFDDQFSVERPDGSNFTLKIRSTKLEDSAMYFCASRDRVNQPQHFGDGTRLSIL.

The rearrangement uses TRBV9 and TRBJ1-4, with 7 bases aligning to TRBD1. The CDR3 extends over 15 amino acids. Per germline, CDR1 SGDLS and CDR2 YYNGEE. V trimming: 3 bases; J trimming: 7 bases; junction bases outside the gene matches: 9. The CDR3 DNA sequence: TGTGCCAGCAGCGCCAACAGGGGAGGCGGTGAAAAACTGTTTTTT. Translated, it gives CASSANRGGGEKLFF.

CDR3 sequence (DNA): TGTGCCAGCAGCTTCGACAGGGGGATTGGTGGCTACACCTTC. This translates into CASSFDRGIGGYTF. The rearrangement uses TRBV11-2 and TRBJ1-2, with 9 nucleotides matching TRBD1. This CDR3 comprises 14 residues. The germline V gene encodes CDR1 SGHAT and CDR2 FQNNGV. Trimming at V came to 3 bases and at J to 7 bases, leaving 6 bases not matched to a gene.

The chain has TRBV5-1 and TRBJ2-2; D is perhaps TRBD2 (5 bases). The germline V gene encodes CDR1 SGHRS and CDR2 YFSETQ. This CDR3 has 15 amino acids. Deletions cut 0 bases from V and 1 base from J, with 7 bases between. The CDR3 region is CASSLVAGNTGELFF. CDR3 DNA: TGCGCCAGCAGCTTGGTGGCGGGGAACACCGGGGAGCTGTTTTTT. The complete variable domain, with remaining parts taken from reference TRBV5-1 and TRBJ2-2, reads KAGVTQTPRYLIKTRGQQVTLSCSPISGHRSVSWYQQTPGQGLQFLFEYFSETQRNKGNFPGRFSGRQFSNSRSEMNVSTLELGDSALYLCASSLVAGNTGELFFGEGSRLTVL.

The CDR3 bases are TGTGCCAGCAGTACAGACAGGTTCTACGAGCAGTACTTC. Protein: CASSTDRFYEQYF. J is TRBJ2-7 and V is TRBV27; a possible D gene is TRBD1 (6 bases). CDR3 length equals 13 residues. Germline V gives CDR1 MNHEY, CDR2 SMNVEV (reference sequence). V was trimmed by 5 bases and J by 3 bases, leaving 11 bases between them.

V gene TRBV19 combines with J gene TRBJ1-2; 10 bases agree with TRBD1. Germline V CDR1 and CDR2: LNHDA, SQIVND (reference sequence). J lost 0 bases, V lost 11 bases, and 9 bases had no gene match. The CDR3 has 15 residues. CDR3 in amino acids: CAATTGGKANYGYTF. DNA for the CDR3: TGTGCCGCGACGACAGGGGGCAAAGCTAACTATGGCTACACCTTC.

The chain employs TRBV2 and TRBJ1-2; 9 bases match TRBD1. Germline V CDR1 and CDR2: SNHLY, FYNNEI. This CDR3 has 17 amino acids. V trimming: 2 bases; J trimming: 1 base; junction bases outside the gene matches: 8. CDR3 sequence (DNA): TGTGCCAGCAGTGAATCACCCCGACAGGGGGATAACTATGGCTACACCTTC. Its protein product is CASSESPRQGDNYGYTF.

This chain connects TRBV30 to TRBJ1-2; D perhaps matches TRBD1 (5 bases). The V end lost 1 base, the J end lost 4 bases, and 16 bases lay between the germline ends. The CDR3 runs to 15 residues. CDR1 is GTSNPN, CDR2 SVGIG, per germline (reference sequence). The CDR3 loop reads CAWSAPGEGRYGYTF. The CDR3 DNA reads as TGTGCCTGGAGTGCCCCGGGGGAGGGGCGCTATGGCTACACCTTC.

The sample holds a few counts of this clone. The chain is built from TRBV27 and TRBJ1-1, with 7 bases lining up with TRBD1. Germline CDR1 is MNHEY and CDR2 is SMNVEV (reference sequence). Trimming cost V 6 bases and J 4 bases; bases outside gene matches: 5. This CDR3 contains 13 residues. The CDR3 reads CASRLQGSTEAFF. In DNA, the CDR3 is TGTGCCAGCAGGTTACAGGGGTCCACTGAAGCTTTCTTT.